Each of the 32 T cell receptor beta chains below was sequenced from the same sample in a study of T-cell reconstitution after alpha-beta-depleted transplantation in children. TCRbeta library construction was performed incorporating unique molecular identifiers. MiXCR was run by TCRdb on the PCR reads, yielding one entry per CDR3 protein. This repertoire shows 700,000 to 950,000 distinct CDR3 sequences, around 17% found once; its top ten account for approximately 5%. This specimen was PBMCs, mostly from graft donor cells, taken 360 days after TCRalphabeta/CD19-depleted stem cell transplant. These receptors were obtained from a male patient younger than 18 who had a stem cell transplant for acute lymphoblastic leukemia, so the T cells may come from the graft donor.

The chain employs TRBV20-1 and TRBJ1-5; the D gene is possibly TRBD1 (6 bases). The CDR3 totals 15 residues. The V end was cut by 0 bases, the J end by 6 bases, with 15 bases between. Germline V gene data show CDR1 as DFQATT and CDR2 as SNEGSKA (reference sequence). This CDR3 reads CSARDHREMGQPQHF. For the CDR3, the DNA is TGCAGTGCTAGAGATCACAGGGAGATGGGTCAGCCCCAGCATTTT.

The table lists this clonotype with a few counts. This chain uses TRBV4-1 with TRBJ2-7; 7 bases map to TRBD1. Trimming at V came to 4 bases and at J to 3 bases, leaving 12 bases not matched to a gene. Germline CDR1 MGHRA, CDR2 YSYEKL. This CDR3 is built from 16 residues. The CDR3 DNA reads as TGCGCCAGCAGCCGTCTTCTACAGGGGACGTTCTACGAGCAGTACTTC. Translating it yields CASSRLLQGTFYEQYF.

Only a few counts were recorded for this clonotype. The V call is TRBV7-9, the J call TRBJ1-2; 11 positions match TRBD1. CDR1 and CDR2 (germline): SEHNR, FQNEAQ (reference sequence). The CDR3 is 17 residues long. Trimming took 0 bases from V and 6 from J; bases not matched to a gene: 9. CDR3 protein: CASSLATGQGAQHGYTF. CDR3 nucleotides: TGTGCCAGCAGCTTAGCGACTGGACAGGGGGCACAACATGGCTACACCTTC.

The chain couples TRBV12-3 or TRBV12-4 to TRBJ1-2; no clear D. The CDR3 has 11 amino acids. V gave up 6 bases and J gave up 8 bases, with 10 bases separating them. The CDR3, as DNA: TGTGCCAGCAGCCAAATCGGGGGCTACACCTTC. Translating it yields CASSQIGGYTF.

CDR3 nucleotides: TGTGCCAGCAGTGAAGCCTTCGGGGCCTACGAGCAGTACTTC. This codes for CASSEAFGAYEQYF. The genes are TRBV2 and TRBJ2-7; D is perhaps TRBD2 (5 bases). The CDR3 runs 14 residues. Trimming pared 0 bases from V and 2 bases from J, leaving 8 bases between. The germline V gene has CDR1 SNHLY and CDR2 FYNNEI.

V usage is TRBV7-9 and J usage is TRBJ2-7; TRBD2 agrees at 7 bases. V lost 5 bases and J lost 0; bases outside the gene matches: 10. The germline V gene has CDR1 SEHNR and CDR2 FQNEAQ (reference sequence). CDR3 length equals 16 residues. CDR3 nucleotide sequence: TGTGCCAGCAGCCCAAGCCGTGGCGGGGGCTCCTACGAGCAGTACTTC. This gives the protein CASSPSRGGGSYEQYF. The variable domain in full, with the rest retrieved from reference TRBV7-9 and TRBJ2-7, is DTGVSQNPRHKITKRGQNVTFRCDPISEHNRLYWYRQTLGQGPEFLTYFQNEAQLEKSRLLSDRFSAERPKGSFSTLEIQRTEQGDSAMYLCASSPSRGGGSYEQYFGPGTRLTVT.

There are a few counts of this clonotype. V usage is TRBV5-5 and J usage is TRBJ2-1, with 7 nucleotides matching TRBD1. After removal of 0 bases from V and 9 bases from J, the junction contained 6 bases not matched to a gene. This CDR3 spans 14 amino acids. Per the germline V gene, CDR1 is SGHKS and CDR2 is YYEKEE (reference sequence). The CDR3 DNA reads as TGTGCCAGCAGCTTGGCCGGCCAGGGGGTTGAGCAGTTCTTC. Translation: CASSLAGQGVEQFF.

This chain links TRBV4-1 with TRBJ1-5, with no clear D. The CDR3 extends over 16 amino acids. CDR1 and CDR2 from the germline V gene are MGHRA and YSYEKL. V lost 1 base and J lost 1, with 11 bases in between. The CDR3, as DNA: TGCGCCAGCAGCCAAGGAAAGGGTTTGAGCAATCAGCCCCAGCATTTT. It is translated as CASSQGKGLSNQPQHF.

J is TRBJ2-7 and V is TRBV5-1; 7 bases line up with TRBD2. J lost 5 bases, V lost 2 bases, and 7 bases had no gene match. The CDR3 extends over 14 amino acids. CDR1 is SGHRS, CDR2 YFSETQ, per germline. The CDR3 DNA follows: TGCGCCAGCAGCTTTGACGGGAGGATGCACGAGCAGTACTTC. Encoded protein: CASSFDGRMHEQYF.

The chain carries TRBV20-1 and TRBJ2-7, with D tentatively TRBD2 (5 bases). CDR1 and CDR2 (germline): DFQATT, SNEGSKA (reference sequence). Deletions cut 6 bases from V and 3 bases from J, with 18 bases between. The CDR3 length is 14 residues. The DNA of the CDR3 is TGCAGTGCCCGACTAACCCTTGGACGCTACGAGCAGTACTTC. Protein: CSARLTLGRYEQYF.

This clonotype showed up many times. For the CDR3, the DNA is TGCAGTGCCAAACGGTCACTCTCGAACACTGAAGCTTTCTTT. This sequence encodes CSAKRSLSNTEAFF. The V and J genes are TRBV20-1 and TRBJ1-1, with D uncertain. The V and J ends lost 6 bases and 1 base respectively, with 15 bases between them. CDR1 is DFQATT and CDR2 is SNEGSKA in the germline V gene (reference sequence). This CDR3 contains 14 residues.

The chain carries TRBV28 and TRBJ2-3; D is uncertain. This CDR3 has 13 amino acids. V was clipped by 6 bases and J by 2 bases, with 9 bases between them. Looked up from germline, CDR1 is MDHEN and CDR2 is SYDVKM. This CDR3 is CASRGPNTDTQYF. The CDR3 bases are TGTGCCAGCAGGGGCCCCAACACAGATACGCAGTATTTT. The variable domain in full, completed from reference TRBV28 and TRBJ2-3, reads DVKVTQSSRYLVKRTGEKVFLECVQDMDHENMFWYRQDPGLGLRLIYFSYDVKMKEKGDIPEGYSVSREKKERFSLILESASTNQTSMYLCASRGPNTDTQYFGPGTRLTVL.

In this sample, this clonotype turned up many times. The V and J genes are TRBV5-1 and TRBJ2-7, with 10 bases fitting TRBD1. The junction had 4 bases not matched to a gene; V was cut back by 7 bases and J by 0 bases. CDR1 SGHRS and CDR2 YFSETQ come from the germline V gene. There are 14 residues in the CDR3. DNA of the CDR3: TGCGCCAGCCTCCGGGACAGGGGCTCCTACGAGCAGTACTTC. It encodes CASLRDRGSYEQYF.

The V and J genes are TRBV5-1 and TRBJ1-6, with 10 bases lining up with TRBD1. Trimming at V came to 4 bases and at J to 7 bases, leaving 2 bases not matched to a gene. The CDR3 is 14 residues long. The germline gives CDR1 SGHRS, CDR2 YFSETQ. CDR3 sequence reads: CASSTDRGNSPLHF. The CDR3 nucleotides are TGCGCCAGCAGCACGGACAGGGGGAATTCACCCCTCCACTTT.

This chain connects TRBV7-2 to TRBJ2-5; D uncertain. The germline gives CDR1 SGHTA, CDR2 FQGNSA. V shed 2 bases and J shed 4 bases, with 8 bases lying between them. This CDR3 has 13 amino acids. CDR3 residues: CASSLFIPETQYF. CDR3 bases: TGTGCCAGCAGCTTATTCATACCAGAGACCCAGTACTTC. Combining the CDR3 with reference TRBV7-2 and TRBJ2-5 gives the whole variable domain GAGVSQSPSNKVTEKGKDVELRCDPISGHTALYWYRQSLGQGLEFLIYFQGNSAPDKSGLPSDRFSAERTGGSVSTLTIQRTQQEDSAVYLCASSLFIPETQYFGPGTRLLVL.

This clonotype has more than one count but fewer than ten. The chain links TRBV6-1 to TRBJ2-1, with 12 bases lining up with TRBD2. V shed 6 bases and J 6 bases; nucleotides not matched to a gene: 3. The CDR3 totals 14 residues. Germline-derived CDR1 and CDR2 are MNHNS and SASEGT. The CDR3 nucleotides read TGTGCCAGCAGATCTAGCGGGAGGGCCAATGAGCAGTTCTTC. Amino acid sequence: CASRSSGRANEQFF.

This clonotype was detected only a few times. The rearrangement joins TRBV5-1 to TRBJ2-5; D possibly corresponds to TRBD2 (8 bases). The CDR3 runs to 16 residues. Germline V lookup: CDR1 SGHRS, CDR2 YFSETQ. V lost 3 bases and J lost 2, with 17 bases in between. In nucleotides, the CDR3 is TGCGCCAGCAGCTCGACAGGGTCTAGCGGGCAAGAGACCCAGTACTTC. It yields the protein CASSSTGSSGQETQYF.

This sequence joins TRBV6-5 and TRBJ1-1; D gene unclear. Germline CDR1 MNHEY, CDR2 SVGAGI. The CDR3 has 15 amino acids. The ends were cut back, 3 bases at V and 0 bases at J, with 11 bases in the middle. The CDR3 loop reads CASSYRAALNTEAFF. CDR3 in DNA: TGTGCCAGCAGTTATAGGGCGGCCTTGAACACTGAAGCTTTCTTT.

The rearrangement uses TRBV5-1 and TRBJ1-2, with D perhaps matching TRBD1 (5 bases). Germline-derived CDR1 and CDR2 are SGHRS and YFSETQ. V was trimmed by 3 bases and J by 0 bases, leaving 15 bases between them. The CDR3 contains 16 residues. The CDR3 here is CASSSSGQTTNYGYTF. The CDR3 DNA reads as TGCGCCAGCAGCTCTTCAGGACAAACCACTAACTATGGCTACACCTTC.

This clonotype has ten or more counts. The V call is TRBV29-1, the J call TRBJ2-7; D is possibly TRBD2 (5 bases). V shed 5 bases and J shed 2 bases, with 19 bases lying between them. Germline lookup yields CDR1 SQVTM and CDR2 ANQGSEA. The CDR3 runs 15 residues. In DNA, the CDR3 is TGCAGCGTTCGGCAGCCGGGAAGGCGAACCTACGAGCAGTACTTC. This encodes CSVRQPGRRTYEQYF.

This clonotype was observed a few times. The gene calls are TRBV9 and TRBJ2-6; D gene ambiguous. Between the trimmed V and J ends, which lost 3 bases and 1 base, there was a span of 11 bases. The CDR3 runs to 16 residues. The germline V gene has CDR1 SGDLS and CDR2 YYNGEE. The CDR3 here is CASSEGPVSGANVLTF. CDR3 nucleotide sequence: TGTGCCAGCAGCGAGGGCCCCGTGTCTGGGGCCAACGTCCTGACTTTC.

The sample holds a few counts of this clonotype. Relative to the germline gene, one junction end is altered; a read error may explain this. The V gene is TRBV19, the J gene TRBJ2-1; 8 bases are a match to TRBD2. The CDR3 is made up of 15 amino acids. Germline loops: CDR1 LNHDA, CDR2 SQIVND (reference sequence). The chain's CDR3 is CASSGGGRSYHEQFF. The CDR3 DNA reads TGTGCCAGTAGTGGCGGCGGGAGGAGCTACCATGAGCAGTTCTTC.

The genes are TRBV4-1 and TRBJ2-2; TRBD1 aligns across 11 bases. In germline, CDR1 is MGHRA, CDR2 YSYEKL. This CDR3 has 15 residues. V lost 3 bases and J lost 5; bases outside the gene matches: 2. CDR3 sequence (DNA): TGCGCCAGCAGCCAGGACAGGGGGCAGACCGGGGAGCTGTTTTTT. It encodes CASSQDRGQTGELFF.

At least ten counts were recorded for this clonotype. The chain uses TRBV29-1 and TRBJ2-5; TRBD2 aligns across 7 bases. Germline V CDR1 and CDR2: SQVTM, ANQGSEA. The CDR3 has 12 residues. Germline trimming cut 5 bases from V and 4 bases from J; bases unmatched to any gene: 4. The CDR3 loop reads CSVRDYGETQYF. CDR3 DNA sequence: TGCAGCGTTAGGGACTACGGAGAGACCCAGTACTTC. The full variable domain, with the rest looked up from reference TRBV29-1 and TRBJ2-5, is SAVISQKPSRDICQRGTSLTIQCQVDSQVTMMFWYRQQPGQSLTLIATANQGSEATYESGFVIDKFPISRPNLTFSTLTVSNMSPEDSSIYLCSVRDYGETQYFGPGTRLLVL.

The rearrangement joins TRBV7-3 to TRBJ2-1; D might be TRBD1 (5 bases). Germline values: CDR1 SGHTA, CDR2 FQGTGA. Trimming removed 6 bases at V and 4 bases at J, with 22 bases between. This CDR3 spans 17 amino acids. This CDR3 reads CASSLPFQGQIYNEQFF. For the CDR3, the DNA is TGTGCCAGCAGTTTACCTTTTCAAGGACAAATTTACAATGAGCAGTTCTTC.

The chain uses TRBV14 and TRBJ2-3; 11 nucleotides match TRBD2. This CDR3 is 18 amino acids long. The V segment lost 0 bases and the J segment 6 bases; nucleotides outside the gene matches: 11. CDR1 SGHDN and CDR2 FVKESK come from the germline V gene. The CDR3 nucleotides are TGTGCCAGCAGCCAAGAATTTGGGCCTAGCGGGAGGATGGATACGCAGTATTTT. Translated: CASSQEFGPSGRMDTQYF.

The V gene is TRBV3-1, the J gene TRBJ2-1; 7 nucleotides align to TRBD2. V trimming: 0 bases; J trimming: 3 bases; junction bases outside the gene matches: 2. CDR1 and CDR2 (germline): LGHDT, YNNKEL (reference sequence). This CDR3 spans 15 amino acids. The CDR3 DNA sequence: TGTGCCAGCAGCCAAGATGGACTAGTCTACAATGAGCAGTTCTTC. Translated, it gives CASSQDGLVYNEQFF.

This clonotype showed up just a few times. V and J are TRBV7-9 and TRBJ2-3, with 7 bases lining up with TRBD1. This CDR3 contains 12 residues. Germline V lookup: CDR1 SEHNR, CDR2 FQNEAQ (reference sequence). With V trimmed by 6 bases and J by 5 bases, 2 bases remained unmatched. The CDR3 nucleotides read TGTGCCAGCAGGTGGACAGGAGATACGCAGTATTTT. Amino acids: CASRWTGDTQYF.

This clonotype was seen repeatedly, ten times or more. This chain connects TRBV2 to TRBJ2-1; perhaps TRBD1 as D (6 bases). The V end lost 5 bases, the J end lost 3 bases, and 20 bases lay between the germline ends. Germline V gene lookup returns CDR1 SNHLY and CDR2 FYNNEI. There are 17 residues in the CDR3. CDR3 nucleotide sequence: TGTGCCAGCAGTTTCCGGGACACCGGTACCCTCTACAATGAGCAGTTCTTC. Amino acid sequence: CASSFRDTGTLYNEQFF.

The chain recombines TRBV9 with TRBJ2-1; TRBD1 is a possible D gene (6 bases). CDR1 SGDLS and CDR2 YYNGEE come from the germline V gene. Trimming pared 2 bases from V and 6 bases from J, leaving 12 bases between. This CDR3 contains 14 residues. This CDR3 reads CASSVGSGANEQFF. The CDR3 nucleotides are TGTGCCAGCAGCGTTGGGTCAGGGGCCAATGAGCAGTTCTTC. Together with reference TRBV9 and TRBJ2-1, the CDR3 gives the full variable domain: DSGVTQTPKHLITATGQRVTLRCSPRSGDLSVYWYQQSLDQGLQFLIQYYNGEERAKGNILERFSAQQFPDLHSELNLSSLELGDSALYFCASSVGSGANEQFFGPGTRLTVL.

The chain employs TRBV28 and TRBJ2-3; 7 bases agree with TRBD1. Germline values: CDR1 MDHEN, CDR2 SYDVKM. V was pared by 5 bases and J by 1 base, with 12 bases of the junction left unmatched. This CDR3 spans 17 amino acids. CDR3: CASSIWTGPEGTDTQYF. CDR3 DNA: TGTGCCAGCAGTATTTGGACAGGCCCAGAAGGCACAGATACGCAGTATTTT.

The CDR3 loop is CASSQDQWPGEVGWGNEQYF. The DNA of the CDR3 is TGTGCCAGCAGCCAAGATCAGTGGCCAGGGGAAGTGGGCTGGGGCAACGAGCAGTACTTC. The chain links TRBV14 to TRBJ2-7, with a possible D match to TRBD1 (6 bases). Per the germline V gene, CDR1 is SGHDN and CDR2 is FVKESK. V lost 0 bases to trimming and J lost 5 bases, with 29 bases between them. This CDR3 has 20 residues.